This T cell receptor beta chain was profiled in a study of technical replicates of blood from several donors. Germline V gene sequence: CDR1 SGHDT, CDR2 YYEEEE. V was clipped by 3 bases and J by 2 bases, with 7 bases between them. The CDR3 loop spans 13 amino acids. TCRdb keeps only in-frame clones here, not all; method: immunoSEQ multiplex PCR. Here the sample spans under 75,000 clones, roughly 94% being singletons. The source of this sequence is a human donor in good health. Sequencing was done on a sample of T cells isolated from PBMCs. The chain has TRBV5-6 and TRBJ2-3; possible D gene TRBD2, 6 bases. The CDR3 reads CASSWGDTDTQYF. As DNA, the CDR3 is TGTGCCAGCAGCTGGGGGGACACAGATACGCAGTATTTT.